This TCR beta chain was captured by sequencing in a study of blood T cells in healthy people across ages. Overall study findings and caveats: One million T cells yielded diversity estimates that were considered underestimates.

This CDR3 is built from 13 residues. Per the germline V gene, CDR1 is MNHEY and CDR2 is SVGEGT. The V end was cut by 11 bases, the J end by 7 bases, with 21 bases between. Primed by a sample-barcoded 5' primer and a J-beta primer mix, a second PCR proceeded for about 6 to 11 cycles. TCRdb ran MiXCR on the 5' RACE reads and lists one entry per CDR3 protein. There are 1 million or so distinct CDR3 sequences in the sample; about 25% occur only once, and around 0.75% lies in the top ten. The sample holds a few counts of this clonotype. Its antigen is undetermined. In addition, the sample was reused for a study of T cells of mothers and their children.

The clonotype comes from a girl aged 2 to 9 in good health. The V and J genes are TRBV6-2 or TRBV6-3 and TRBJ2-7; D is unresolved. Sequenced input: blood. CDR3: CAAGSTRVKEQYF. CDR3 DNA sequence: TGTGCCGCTGGGTCTACGCGTGTGAAGGAGCAGTACTTC.